This T cell receptor beta chain was identified during a study of T cell responses to AZD1222 COVID-19 vaccine. General study points: Most donors were white British, females outnumbered males, and clonal diversity was possibly underestimated. Every sample of the repertoires postdated the peak T cell response.

Worth noting for this clone: Its target is not known.

The CDR3 is 16 residues long. The trim removed 4 bases at V and 0 bases at J, leaving 4 bases unmatched. Germline lookup yields CDR1 LGHNA and CDR2 YNFKEQ. Generated by immunoSEQ multiplex PCR, the TCRdb table keeps only in-frame clones and is missing some. This table holds 130,000 or so clones, about 89% found once. This sequence originates from an adult in good health. The J gene is TRBJ1-4, the V gene TRBV4-2, with 8 bases aligning to TRBD1. The specimen was peripheral blood, collected on day 0 of AZD1222 vaccination. For the CDR3, the DNA is TGTGCCAGCAGCCGGAAACAGGGGGCAACTAATGAAAAACTGTTTTTT. Its protein is CASSRKQGATNEKLFF.